What follows are 14 T cell receptor beta chains derived from one specimen sequenced in a study of blood T cells in healthy people across ages. A sample-barcoded 5' primer and a J-beta primer mix were used in a second PCR of roughly 7 to 11 cycles. MiXCR, applied by TCRdb to the 5' RACE reads, yields one record per CDR3 protein. The data hold some 900,000 distinct CDR3 sequences, with about 48% observed a single time. Material: blood. These receptors all stem from a young man in good health.

This chain uses TRBV28 with TRBJ2-5, with D perhaps given as TRBD1 or TRBD2 (5 bases each). Matching the DNA end better, TRBJ2-7 makes the J call doubtful. The CDR3 length is 13 residues. Germline values: CDR1 MDHEN, CDR2 SYDVKM. The chain's CDR3 is CASRRDAYYEQYF. The CDR3 region has the DNA TGTGCCAGCAGGAGGGACGCCTACTACGAGCAGTACTTC.

The chain uses TRBV29-1 and TRBJ2-1; D unresolved. From germline, CDR1 is SQVTM and CDR2 ANQGSEA. The germline V and J ends were trimmed by 3 bases and 0 bases, with 9 bases remaining between them. The CDR3 is 14 residues long. The CDR3 bases are TGCAGCGTTGAGGAGACGGACTCCTACAATGAGCAGTTCTTC. Amino acid sequence: CSVEETDSYNEQFF.

As concerns this clonotype: With a much larger clone just one base away, this may be a read error. CDR3 loop: CASSEPGLGLTNEKLFF. The CDR3 DNA follows: TGTGCCAGCAGTGAGCCGGGACTGGGGCTCACTAATGAAAAACTGTTTTTT. V and J are TRBV28 and TRBJ1-4; D may be TRBD1 (5 bases). Germline lookup yields CDR1 MDHEN and CDR2 SYDVKM. Trimming stripped 5 bases from V and 2 bases from J, with 18 bases between. The CDR3 contains 17 residues.

The chain joins TRBV4-1 to TRBJ2-1; D is possibly TRBD1 (5 bases). V was pared by 1 base and J by 8 bases, with 15 bases between. The CDR3 runs to 15 residues. Per the germline V gene, CDR1 is MGHRA and CDR2 is YSYEKL. The CDR3 nucleotides are TGCGCCAGCAGCCAAGGGGGCACCTCCGGCGATGAGCAGTTCTTC. It specifies CASSQGGTSGDEQFF.

This sequence joins TRBV7-9 and TRBJ1-4; D is possibly TRBD1 (5 bases). Germline assignment: CDR1 SEHNR and CDR2 FQNEAQ (reference sequence). The V end lost 0 bases, the J end lost 3 bases, and 11 bases lay between the germline ends. The CDR3 covers 16 residues. CDR3 sequence: CASSLAVGGANEKLFF. CDR3 in DNA: TGTGCCAGCAGCTTAGCGGTTGGGGGAGCTAATGAAAAACTGTTTTTT.

In regard to this clonotype: The junction does not match germline at one end; this may be a read error. The chain links TRBV20-1 to TRBJ2-5; D not resolved. The V gene's germline CDR1 is DFQATT and CDR2 SNEGSKA (reference sequence). The CDR3 length is 14 residues. This CDR3 reads CSARDSILKETQYF. CDR3 sequence (DNA): TGCAGTGCCAGAGACTCCATCCTTAAAGAGACCCAGTACTTC.

The rearrangement joins TRBV27 to TRBJ2-7; a possible D gene is TRBD1 (6 bases). The V end was cut by 3 bases, the J end by 2 bases, with 14 bases between. CDR3 length: 15 residues. CDR1 MNHEY and CDR2 SMNVEV come from the germline V gene (reference sequence). In DNA, the CDR3 is TGTGCCAGCAGTTTGTATCGACAGGAGCCCTACGAGCAGTACTTC. It encodes CASSLYRQEPYEQYF.

The chain employs TRBV9 and TRBJ2-1, with D possibly matching TRBD1 (5 bases). The V and J ends lost 0 bases and 2 bases respectively, with 9 bases between them. Germline V lookup: CDR1 SGDLS, CDR2 YYNGEE. This CDR3 is built from 15 residues. In nucleotides, the CDR3 is TGTGCCAGCAGCGTAGAGGGGCTAGCCTACAATGAGCAGTTCTTC. Translating it yields CASSVEGLAYNEQFF.

The rearrangement uses TRBV5-5 and TRBJ1-5, with 8 bases lining up with TRBD1. Germline V gives CDR1 SGHKS, CDR2 YYEKEE (reference sequence). The CDR3 totals 14 residues. Trimming removed 5 bases from V and 6 bases from J; junction bases left unmatched: 7. CDR3 nucleotide sequence: TGTGCCAGCAGTCCCGGACAGGGACTTCAGCCCCAGCATTTT. Residues: CASSPGQGLQPQHF. Combining the CDR3 with reference TRBV5-5 and TRBJ1-5 gives the whole variable domain DAGVTQSPTHLIKTRGQQVTLRCSPISGHKSVSWYQQVLGQGPQFIFQYYEKEERGRGNFPDRFSARQFPNYSSELNVNALLLGDSALYLCASSPGQGLQPQHFGDGTRLSIL.

V usage is TRBV7-8 and J usage is TRBJ2-1; 9 nucleotides line up with TRBD2. J gave up 0 bases and V 2 bases, and 11 bases lay outside the gene matches. The CDR3 totals 19 residues. Germline V gene sequence: CDR1 SGHVS, CDR2 FQNEAQ. The DNA for the CDR3 is TGTGCCAGCAGCTTAAGGGCTAGCGGGGCGTTGAGCTCCTACAATGAGCAGTTCTTC. Amino acids: CASSLRASGALSSYNEQFF.

The chain uses TRBV4-2 and TRBJ1-6, with 7 bases aligning to TRBD1. The length of the CDR3 is 18 residues. In germline, CDR1 is LGHNA, CDR2 YNFKEQ. V shed 0 bases and J 3 bases; nucleotides not matched to a gene: 8. CDR3 protein: CASSQDTGVLYYNSPLHF. The CDR3, as DNA: TGTGCCAGCAGCCAAGATACAGGGGTCCTGTACTATAATTCACCCCTCCACTTT.

Comments on this clonotype: A clone one base away is much larger, so this may be a read error. The J gene is TRBJ2-3, the V gene TRBV6-5; D not resolved. Trimming shortened V by 4 bases and J by 4 bases, and 18 bases separated the two germline ends. CDR3 length equals 16 residues. Germline V gene sequence: CDR1 MNHEY, CDR2 SVGAGI. The CDR3 sequence is CASSSEPNLRADTQYF. The CDR3 coding sequence is TGTGCCAGCAGTTCGGAGCCGAACCTTAGGGCAGATACGCAGTATTTT.

V usage is TRBV20-1 and J usage is TRBJ1-5; no clear D. V shed 2 bases and J shed 6 bases, with 17 bases lying between them. This CDR3 region has 15 residues. The germline V gene encodes CDR1 DFQATT and CDR2 SNEGSKA (reference sequence). The CDR3 reads CSARQYAGNIQPQHF. The CDR3 DNA is TGCAGTGCTAGACAGTATGCGGGGAATATTCAGCCCCAGCATTTT.

This clonotype was detected a few times. The rearrangement joins TRBV25-1 to TRBJ2-5; no reliable D call. V dropped 8 bases and J dropped 0 bases, with 4 bases sitting between them. This CDR3 is 11 amino acids long. In germline, CDR1 is MGHDK, CDR2 SYGVNS. The CDR3 DNA is TGTGCCAGCGCCTACCAAGAGACCCAGTACTTC. As protein: CASAYQETQYF.